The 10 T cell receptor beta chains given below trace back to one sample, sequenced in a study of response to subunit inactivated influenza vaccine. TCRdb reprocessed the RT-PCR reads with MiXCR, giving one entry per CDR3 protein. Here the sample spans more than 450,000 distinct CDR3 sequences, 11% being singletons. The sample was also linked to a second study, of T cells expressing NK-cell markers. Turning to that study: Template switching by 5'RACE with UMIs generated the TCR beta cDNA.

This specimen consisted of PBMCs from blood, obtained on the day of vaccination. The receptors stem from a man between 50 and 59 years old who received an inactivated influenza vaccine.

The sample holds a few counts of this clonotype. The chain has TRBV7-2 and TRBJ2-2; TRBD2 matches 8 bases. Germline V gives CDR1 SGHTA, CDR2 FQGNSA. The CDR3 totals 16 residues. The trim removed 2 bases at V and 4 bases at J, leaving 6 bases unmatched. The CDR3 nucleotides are TGTGCCAGCAGCTTACTGCCGGGGGGGCCCACCGGGGAGCTGTTTTTT. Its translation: CASSLLPGGPTGELFF.

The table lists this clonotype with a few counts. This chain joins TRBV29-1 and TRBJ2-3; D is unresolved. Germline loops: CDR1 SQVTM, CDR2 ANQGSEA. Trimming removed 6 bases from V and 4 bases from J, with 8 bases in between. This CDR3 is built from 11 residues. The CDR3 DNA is TGCAGCGTCGACGGTGCAGATACGCAGTATTTT. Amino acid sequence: CSVDGADTQYF.

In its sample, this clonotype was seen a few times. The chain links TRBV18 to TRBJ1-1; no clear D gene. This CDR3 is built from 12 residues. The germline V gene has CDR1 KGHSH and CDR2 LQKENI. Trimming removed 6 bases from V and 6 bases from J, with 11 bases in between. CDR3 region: CASSRGEAEAFF. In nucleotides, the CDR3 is TGTGCCAGCTCGCGTGGGGAGGCTGAAGCTTTCTTT.

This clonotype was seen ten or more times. In DNA form, the CDR3 reads TGTGCCTCGGGACAGGGGGCCGGGGAGCTGTTTTTT. This codes for CASGQGAGELFF. The chain recombines TRBV28 with TRBJ2-2; 11 bases agree with TRBD1. Per germline, CDR1 MDHEN and CDR2 SYDVKM. CDR3 size: 12 residues. Trimming took 11 bases from V and 6 from J; bases not matched to a gene: 2.

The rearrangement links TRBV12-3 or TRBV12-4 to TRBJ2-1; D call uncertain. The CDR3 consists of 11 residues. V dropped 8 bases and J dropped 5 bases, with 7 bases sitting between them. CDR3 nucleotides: TGTGCCAGCTTACTACACAATGAGCAGTTCTTC. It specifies CASLLHNEQFF.

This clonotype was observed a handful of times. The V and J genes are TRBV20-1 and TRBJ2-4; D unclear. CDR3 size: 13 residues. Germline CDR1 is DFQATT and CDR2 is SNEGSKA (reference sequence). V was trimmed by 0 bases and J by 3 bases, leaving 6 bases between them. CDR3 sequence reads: CSARDTIKNIQYF. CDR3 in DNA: TGCAGTGCTAGAGACACGATCAAAAACATTCAGTACTTC.

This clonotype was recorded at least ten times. CDR3 bases: TGTGCCAGCATAAGGGACGCGGGGACCTACGAGCAGTACTTC. Encoded protein: CASIRDAGTYEQYF. The J gene is TRBJ2-7, the V gene TRBV6-2 or TRBV6-3; perhaps TRBD2 as D (6 bases). The CDR3 runs to 14 residues. Deletions cut 7 bases from V and 2 bases from J, with 15 bases between. Germline V gene sequence: CDR1 MNHEY, CDR2 SVGEGT.

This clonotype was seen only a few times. DNA of the CDR3: TGTGCCAGCAGTCCTAACTCGTACCAAGAGACCCAGTACTTC. Translated, it gives CASSPNSYQETQYF. This rearrangement joins TRBV11-1 to TRBJ2-5; D is unresolved. The CDR3 totals 14 residues. The germline V and J ends were trimmed by 6 bases and 0 bases, with 11 bases remaining between them. CDR1 is SGHAT and CDR2 is FQDESV in the germline V gene (reference sequence).

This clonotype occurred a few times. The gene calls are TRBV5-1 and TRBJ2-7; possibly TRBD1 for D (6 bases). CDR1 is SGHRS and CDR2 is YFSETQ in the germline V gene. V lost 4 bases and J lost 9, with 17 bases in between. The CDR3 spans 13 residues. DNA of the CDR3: TGCGCCAGCAGCCCGACGACAGGTTTGGGGCAGTACTTC. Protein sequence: CASSPTTGLGQYF.

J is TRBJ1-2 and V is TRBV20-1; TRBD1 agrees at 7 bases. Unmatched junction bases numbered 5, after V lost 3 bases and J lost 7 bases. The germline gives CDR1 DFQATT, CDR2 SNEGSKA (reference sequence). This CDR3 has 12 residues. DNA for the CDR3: TGCAGTGCTAGTCAGGGGGGAAGTGGCTACACCTTC. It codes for CSASQGGSGYTF.